Presented here are 8 T cell receptor beta chains from one specimen sequenced in a study of T cells expressing NK-cell markers. TCRdb reanalyzed the 5' RACE reads, giving one entry per CDR3 protein sequence and no DNA. With 300,000 to 500,000 distinct CDR3 sequences in the sample, the ten largest clones hold about 11%. Sequencing was done on a sample of blood T cells: a sorted CD56 or NKG2C T cell subset, CD4+ or CD8+ T cells, or bulk PBMC T cells (not recorded which). The receptors shown here come from a woman aged 45-65 years in good health.

The V gene is TRBV4-1, the J gene TRBJ1-1; TCRdb's D call, TRBD1, is unchecked because there is no DNA. The germline V gene encodes CDR1 MGHRA and CDR2 YSYEKL. The CDR3 is made up of 15 amino acids. Here the CDR3 reads CASSQEDLGTGKAFF.

This chain uses TRBV27 with TRBJ2-2; as DNA is missing, the TRBD1 call by TCRdb cannot be tested. The CDR3 has 15 residues. Germline CDR1 reads MNHEY; CDR2 reads SMNVEV (reference sequence). The CDR3 here is CASSLVRGHTGELFF.

The chain is built from TRBV5-5 and TRBJ2-2; TCRdb's D call, TRBD2, is unchecked because there is no DNA. The CDR3 runs to 15 residues. Germline-derived CDR1 and CDR2 are SGHKS and YYEKEE (reference sequence). The chain's CDR3 is CASRISGTNTGELFF.

The chain couples TRBV13 to TRBJ1-3. This CDR3 region has 12 residues. Germline V gives CDR1 PRHDT, CDR2 FYEKMQ (reference sequence). The CDR3: CASSLAGNTIYF.

V usage is TRBV2 and J usage is TRBJ2-1. Germline CDR1 and CDR2: SNHLY and FYNNEI. The CDR3 contains 13 residues. CDR3 in amino acids: CASRADSDNEQFF.

The V and J genes are TRBV3-1 and TRBJ2-2; TCRdb names TRBD1, which stays unverified in the absence of DNA. The CDR3 covers 17 residues. From germline, CDR1 is LGHDT and CDR2 YNNKEL (reference sequence). The chain's CDR3 is CASSQSLLQGGTGELFF.

This rearrangement joins TRBV6-5 to TRBJ2-1; checking the TCRdb D call of TRBD2 is not possible without DNA. CDR3 length: 15 amino acids. CDR1 is MNHEY, CDR2 SVGAGI, per germline. This CDR3 is CASSAKRVGGSEQFF.

The chain links TRBV7-9 to TRBJ1-4; TCRdb proposes TRBD1, but this gene call is untestable without DNA. This CDR3 has 16 amino acids. Germline assignment: CDR1 SEHNR and CDR2 FQNEAQ (reference sequence). The CDR3 sequence is CASSPKEGGGWEKLFF.